The rows below give T cell receptor beta chains drawn from one sample of a study of cytomegalovirus exposure and HLA in healthy donors. Generated by immunoSEQ multiplex PCR, the TCRdb table keeps only in-frame clones and is missing some. The sample has some 130,000 clones; about 77% are singletons. Sequencing was carried out using PBMCs. These receptor sequences come from a male donor in good health and CMV-seronegative. Each CDR3 is given with its conserved first and last residue. Fields, in order: CDR3 protein, CDR3 DNA, V gene, D gene, J gene, clone size. A D gene is named only where the DNA matches it firmly. Expanded clones are given a class, and other clones once, few, many or no size at all.

CAWSGQGSNQPQHF,TGTGCCTGGAGTGGACAGGGGAGCAATCAGCCCCAGCATTTT,TRBV30,TRBD1,TRBJ1-5,.
CASSLRPQETEAFF,TGTGCCAGCAGCTTACGGCCACAGGAAACTGAAGCTTTCTTT,TRBV7-9,.,TRBJ1-1,.
CASSPTGTGRLWEQYF,TGTGCCAGCAGCCCTACCGGGACAGGGAGATTGTGGGAGCAGTACTTC,TRBV7-9,TRBD1,TRBJ2-5,.
CASRPMAEVNYGYTF,TGTGCCAGCAGGCCCATGGCGGAGGTTAACTATGGCTACACCTTC,TRBV6-4,.,TRBJ1-2,.
CASSPISAPSGSHPYEQYF,TGTGCCAGCAGCCCAATCAGTGCTCCTAGCGGGAGCCACCCCTACGAGCAGTACTTC,TRBV7-9,TRBD2,TRBJ2-7,.
CASSPNIRGTISNQPQHF,TGTGCCAGCAGCCCCAACATCAGGGGGACAATTAGCAATCAGCCCCAGCATTTT,TRBV7-8,TRBD1,TRBJ1-5,once
CAISESTVYEQYF,TGTGCCATCAGTGAGTCGACAGTCTACGAGCAGTACTTC,TRBV10-3,.,TRBJ2-7,.
CASSLGGTSGRGTYEQYF,TGTGCCAGCAGCTTAGGAGGGACTAGCGGGAGGGGGACCTACGAGCAGTACTTC,TRBV7-9,TRBD2,TRBJ2-7,.
CSVGPQTSPNEQFF,TGCAGCGTTGGCCCCCAAACTAGCCCCAATGAGCAGTTCTTC,TRBV29-1,.,TRBJ2-1,.
CASSLDRAGTQYF,TGTGCCAGCAGCTTAGACAGGGCCGGGACCCAGTACTTC,TRBV11-3,.,TRBJ2-5,.
CASRGGLTFSYEQYF,TGTGCCAGCAGGGGGGGGCTGACGTTCTCCTACGAGCAGTACTTC,TRBV7-2,.,TRBJ2-7,.
CASSSTRTGGYGYTF,TGTGCCAGCAGCTCGACCAGGACAGGGGGCTATGGCTACACCTTC,TRBV11-1,TRBD1,TRBJ1-2,.
CATKGDASGETQYF,TGTGCCACCAAAGGGGACGCTAGCGGGGAGACCCAGTACTTC,TRBV7-6,TRBD2,TRBJ2-5,.
CASSYEQGGYGYTF,TGTGCCAGCAGTTACGAACAGGGGGGCTATGGCTACACCTTC,TRBV6-5,TRBD1,TRBJ1-2,once
CASSMDTGGGNTGELFF,TGTGCCAGTAGTATGGATACAGGGGGCGGGAACACCGGGGAGCTGTTTTTT,TRBV19,TRBD1,TRBJ2-2,.
CASSPLGGFYQPQHF,TGTGCCAGCTCACCTCTCGGGGGGTTTTATCAGCCCCAGCATTTT,TRBV18,.,TRBJ1-5,once
CASSQGTGGVEAFF,TGTGCCAGCAGCCAAGGGACAGGGGGCGTGGAAGCTTTCTTT,TRBV7-2,TRBD1,TRBJ1-1,.
CASSAGQLGSYNEQFF,TGTGCCAGCAGTGCGGGACAGTTAGGCTCCTACAATGAGCAGTTCTTC,TRBV6-6,.,TRBJ2-1,.
CASSLRLILMDTQYF,TGCGCCAGCAGCCTCCGGTTGATCCTGATGGATACGCAGTATTTT,TRBV4-1,.,TRBJ2-3,.
CASSAGDRVVDTQYF,TGTGCCAGCAGCGCAGGCGACAGGGTAGTAGATACGCAGTATTTT,TRBV7-2,TRBD1,TRBJ2-3,.
CASRYDYDDGYTF,TGTGCCAGCAGGTACGACTACGACGATGGCTACACCTTC,TRBV25-1,.,TRBJ1-2,.
CASSWIIGQNTEAFF,TGTGCCAGCAGCTGGATTATTGGACAAAACACTGAAGCTTTCTTT,TRBV5-4,.,TRBJ1-1,.
CASSLANYGYTF,TGTGCCAGCAGTTTAGCTAACTATGGCTACACCTTC,TRBV6-1,.,TRBJ1-2,.
CASSLVGRGGGGTDTQYF,TGTGCCAGCAGCTTAGTGGGGCGCGGCGGGGGCGGGACAGATACGCAGTATTTT,TRBV7-3,.,TRBJ2-3,.
CASSLGGGRTEAFF,TGTGCCAGCAGCTTAGGAGGGGGACGGACTGAAGCTTTCTTT,TRBV11-2,.,TRBJ1-1,.
CASSYGQGQRNTEAFF,TGTGCCAGCAGCTATGGACAGGGGCAGAGGAACACTGAAGCTTTCTTT,TRBV5-4,TRBD1,TRBJ1-1,.
CASSLRGDLVTGELFF,TGTGCCAGCAGCTTACGGGGAGACTTAGTCACCGGGGAGCTGTTTTTT,TRBV7-9,.,TRBJ2-2,.
CASSTGQGSVDTQYF,TGCGCCAGCAGTACGGGACAGGGGTCCGTGGATACGCAGTATTTT,TRBV5-1,TRBD1,TRBJ2-3,.
CASSLALAGGKQFF,TGTGCCAGCAGCTTAGCCCTAGCGGGGGGTAAGCAGTTCTTC,TRBV11-3,TRBD2,TRBJ2-1,.
CASRTPMRGTGELFF,TGTGCCAGCCGCACTCCCATGAGGGGGACCGGGGAGCTGTTTTTT,TRBV2,.,TRBJ2-2,.
CASSLGASNNEQFF,TGCGCCAGCAGCTTGGGGGCTAGCAACAATGAGCAGTTCTTC,TRBV5-1,.,TRBJ2-1,.
CASSIGGDEQFF,TGCGCCAGCAGCATAGGGGGGGATGAGCAGTTCTTC,TRBV5-1,.,TRBJ2-1,.
CASSIGGAGANVLTF,TGTGCCAGTAGTATTGGGGGGGCTGGGGCCAACGTCCTGACTTTC,TRBV19,TRBD2,TRBJ2-6,.
CASSLAAGAYEQYF,TGCGCCAGCAGCTTGGCTGCAGGGGCCTACGAGCAGTACTTC,TRBV5-1,.,TRBJ2-7,.
CASSPGTEAFF,TGCGCCAGCAGCCCCGGTACTGAAGCTTTCTTT,TRBV5-1,.,TRBJ1-1,.
CASSAAVRGEQFF,TGTGCCAGCAGCGCCGCCGTTAGAGGGGAGCAGTTCTTC,TRBV9,.,TRBJ2-1,few
CASSQKIPGMLSSQYF,TGCGCCAGCAGCCAGAAAATTCCAGGAATGCTTTCCAGTCAGTACTTC,TRBV5-1,.,TRBJ2-4,.
CASSPGSGRNGYEQYF,TGTGCCAGCAGTCCCGGTAGCGGGAGGAACGGTTACGAGCAGTACTTC,TRBV6-6,TRBD2,TRBJ2-7,.
CASSPPGTMNTEAFF,TGTGCCAGCAGCCCTCCCGGGACTATGAACACTGAAGCTTTCTTT,TRBV6-5,.,TRBJ1-1,.
CATSRDLSGSGRVGEQYF,TGTGCCACCAGCAGAGATCTTTCGGGTAGCGGGAGGGTGGGCGAGCAGTACTTC,TRBV15,TRBD2,TRBJ2-7,.
CATSGTGEVVYEQYF,TGTGCCACCAGCGGGACAGGGGAAGTGGTGTACGAGCAGTACTTC,TRBV15,TRBD1,TRBJ2-7,.
CASRALAGNYEQYF,TGTGCCAGCAGGGCTCTAGCGGGGAACTACGAGCAGTACTTC,TRBV25-1,TRBD2,TRBJ2-7,.
CASSATGQNYGYTF,TGTGCCAGCAGTGCGACAGGACAGAACTATGGCTACACCTTC,TRBV2,.,TRBJ1-2,.
CASSYLTGEAFF,TGTGCCAGCAGTTACCTCACAGGTGAAGCTTTCTTT,TRBV6-5,.,TRBJ1-1,.
CASSVEERGQETQYF,TGTGCCAGCAGCGTAGAAGAAAGGGGCCAAGAGACCCAGTACTTC,TRBV9,.,TRBJ2-5,.
CASSPGLAGSSYNEQFF,TGTGCCAGCTCACCGGGACTCGCCGGCAGCTCCTACAATGAGCAGTTCTTC,TRBV18,.,TRBJ2-1,.
CASTDYAGGSYNSPLHF,TGTGCCAGTACCGATTATGCGGGTGGCTCCTATAATTCACCCCTCCACTTT,TRBV19,.,TRBJ1-6,.
CAISGGDYEQYF,TGTGCCATCAGCGGGGGGGACTACGAGCAGTACTTC,TRBV10-3,TRBD2,TRBJ2-7,.
CASSQSQSGVYGYTF,TGCGCCAGCAGCCAATCACAGTCAGGGGTCTATGGCTACACCTTC,TRBV4-3,.,TRBJ1-2,.
CASSLDRSSYNEQFF,TGTGCCAGCAGCTTAGACAGGAGCTCCTACAATGAGCAGTTCTTC,TRBV11-1,.,TRBJ2-1,once
CASSSLQGTWEKLFF,TGTGCCAGCAGCTCCTTACAGGGGACATGGGAAAAACTGTTTTTT,TRBV7-8,TRBD1,TRBJ1-4,.
CASSPNLQGHQYF,TGTGCCAGCTCACCGAATTTACAGGGACACCAGTACTTC,TRBV18,.,TRBJ2-5,.
CASSLMRVGSEKLFF,TGTGCCAGCAGCTTAATGCGTGTAGGGAGTGAAAAACTGTTTTTT,TRBV7-3,.,TRBJ1-4,.
CSVRPGQGGYEQYF,TGCAGCGTGCGACCGGGACAGGGAGGCTACGAGCAGTACTTC,TRBV29-1,TRBD1,TRBJ2-7,.